This T cell receptor beta chain was observed in a study of graft-versus-host responses after intestinal transplantation. Points from the study as a whole: Allograft clonal ratios (graft-versus-host to host-versus-graft) were high in patients who had graft-donor T cell macrochimerism.

Remarks on this clone: Its antigen is not identified.

This CDR3 spans 15 amino acids. Trimming removed 1 base at V and 1 base at J, with 10 bases between. CDR1 and CDR2 (germline): SGHDN, FVKESK. Repertoires were generated with immunoSEQ multiplex PCR, while TCRdb's copy carries only in-frame clones and drops some. This table has approximately 99,000 clones, around 92% appearing once. The sample consisted of unstimulated CD8+ T cells sorted from spleen or lymph node cells, taken before transplant. J is TRBJ2-5 and V is TRBV14; D is ambiguous. The sequence was obtained from a human donor who was the organ donor for an intestinal transplant. Here the CDR3 DNA reads TGTGCCAGCAGCCAAGTTACCAGCGCCCAAGAGACCCAGTACTTC. Its translation: CASSQVTSAQETQYF.